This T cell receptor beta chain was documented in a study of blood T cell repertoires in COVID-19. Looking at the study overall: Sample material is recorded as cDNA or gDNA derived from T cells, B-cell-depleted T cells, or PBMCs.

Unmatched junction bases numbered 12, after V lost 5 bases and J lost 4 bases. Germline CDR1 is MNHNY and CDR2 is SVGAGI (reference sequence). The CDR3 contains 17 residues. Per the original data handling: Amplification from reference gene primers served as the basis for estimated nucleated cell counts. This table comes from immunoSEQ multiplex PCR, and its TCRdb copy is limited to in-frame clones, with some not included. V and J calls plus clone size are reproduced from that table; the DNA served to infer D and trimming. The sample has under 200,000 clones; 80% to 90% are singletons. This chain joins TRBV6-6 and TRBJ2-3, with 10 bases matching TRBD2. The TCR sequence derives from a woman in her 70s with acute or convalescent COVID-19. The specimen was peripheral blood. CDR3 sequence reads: CASSPVVVAGGSDTQYF. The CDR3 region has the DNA TGTGCCAGCAGTCCAGTCGTGGTAGCGGGAGGATCAGATACGCAGTATTTT.